This T cell receptor beta chain was captured by sequencing in a study of blood T cell repertoires in COVID-19. The junction had 12 bases not matched to a gene; V was cut back by 6 bases and J by 8 bases. The CDR3 is 14 amino acids. The germline CDR1 and CDR2 sequences are LNHDA and SQIVND (reference sequence). The method was immunoSEQ multiplex PCR; TCRdb's version includes in-frame clones alone and lacks a portion of them. The table includes just under 85,000 clones, around 82% detected once. This clone was found a few times. The gene calls are TRBV19 and TRBJ1-2, with 7 bases identical to TRBD1. The clonotype was recovered from a woman between 55 and 75 years old with acute or convalescent COVID-19. The specimen was peripheral blood. In nucleotides, the CDR3 is TGTGCCAGTAGGCTGGGACAGCCCAGCGGGGGCTACACCTTC. Its protein product is CASRLGQPSGGYTF.